The 7 T cell receptor beta chains given below trace back to one sample, sequenced in a study of cytomegalovirus exposure and HLA in healthy donors. PCR was performed using 60 Vbeta and 13 Jbeta primers. Some clones are missing from TCRdb's copy, which holds only in-frame ones; the method was immunoSEQ multiplex PCR. The sample records 210,000 or so clones, 75% to 80% being singletons. The sample consisted of PBMCs. These TCRs come from a man younger than 30 in good health and CMV-seronegative.

The V gene is TRBV7-9, the J gene TRBJ2-3; TRBD1 agrees at 7 bases. The V and J ends lost 5 bases and 2 bases, in that order; junction bases with no gene match: 10. CDR1 and CDR2 (germline): SEHNR, FQNEAQ (reference sequence). The CDR3 totals 16 residues. CDR3 nucleotides: TGTGCCAGCAGCCCTATCACAGGGGTCGACACAGATACGCAGTATTTT. Amino acids: CASSPITGVDTDTQYF. The full variable domain, its missing parts supplied by reference TRBV7-9 and TRBJ2-3, is DTGVSQNPRHKITKRGQNVTFRCDPISEHNRLYWYRQTLGQGPEFLTYFQNEAQLEKSRLLSDRFSAERPKGSFSTLEIQRTEQGDSAMYLCASSPITGVDTDTQYFGPGTRLTVL.

This sequence joins TRBV5-6 and TRBJ2-1, with TRBD1 matching 9 bases. The CDR3 contains 16 residues. Germline CDR1 SGHDT, CDR2 YYEEEE. V lost 1 base, J lost 2 bases, and 4 bases stayed unmatched. The CDR3 loop is CASSLQGQGTYNEQFF. The CDR3 DNA is TGTGCCAGCAGCTTGCAGGGACAGGGCACCTACAATGAGCAGTTCTTC.

The chain uses TRBV7-9 and TRBJ1-1, with D possibly being TRBD1 (6 bases). This CDR3 has 17 residues. Germline CDR1 is SEHNR and CDR2 is FQNEAQ (reference sequence). V was pared by 5 bases and J by 3 bases, with 22 bases between. This CDR3 reads CASSTTDNNHRDTEAFF. DNA for the CDR3: TGTGCCAGCAGCACTACCGATAATAACCACAGGGACACTGAAGCTTTCTTT.

In this sample, this clone turned up once. The J gene is TRBJ2-5, the V gene TRBV2; a weak D match, TRBD2 (5 bases). The last part of the DNA fits TRBJ2-7 better; the J call may be wrong. The germline V gene encodes CDR1 SNHLY and CDR2 FYNNEI. This CDR3 has 12 amino acids. This chain's CDR3 is CASTGFGSEQYF. Here the CDR3 DNA reads TGTGCCAGCACGGGGTTTGGGTCCGAGCAGTACTTC.

J is TRBJ2-7 and V is TRBV30; 11 bases are shared with TRBD1. This CDR3 comprises 16 residues. Trimming at V came to 0 bases and at J to 6 bases, leaving 10 bases not matched to a gene. CDR1 is GTSNPN, CDR2 SVGIG, per germline (reference sequence). DNA of the CDR3: TGTGCCTGGAGTGTACTCCCGGGACAGGGGGATTGCGAGCAGTACTTC. Its translation is CAWSVLPGQGDCEQYF. The full variable domain, rest sourced from reference TRBV30 and TRBJ2-7, is SQTIHQWPATLVQPVGSPLSLECTVEGTSNPNLYWYRQAAGRGLQLLFYSVGIGQISSEVPQNLSASRPQDRQFILSSKKLLLSDSGFYLCAWSVLPGQGDCEQYFGPGTRLTVT.

The genes are TRBV28 and TRBJ2-6, with 9 bases aligning to TRBD1. With 4 bases clipped from V and 3 bases from J, the junction kept 7 bases outside the gene matches. From germline, CDR1 is MDHEN and CDR2 SYDVKM. The CDR3 has 17 residues. CDR3 coding DNA: TGTGCCAGCAGTTCACAGGGGGCGCTAGGTGGGGCCAACGTCCTGACTTTC. Residues: CASSSQGALGGANVLTF.

V is TRBV9 and J is TRBJ2-5, with D possibly matching TRBD2 (5 bases). This CDR3 contains 15 residues. Deletions cut 0 bases from V and 4 bases from J, with 13 bases between. Germline V gene data show CDR1 as SGDLS and CDR2 as YYNGEE. The CDR3 here is CASSVDPTRRETQYF. The CDR3 coding sequence is TGTGCCAGCAGCGTAGACCCCACTAGGCGAGAGACCCAGTACTTC. The full variable domain, completed using reference TRBV9 and TRBJ2-5, is DSGVTQTPKHLITATGQRVTLRCSPRSGDLSVYWYQQSLDQGLQFLIQYYNGEERAKGNILERFSAQQFPDLHSELNLSSLELGDSALYFCASSVDPTRRETQYFGPGTRLLVL.